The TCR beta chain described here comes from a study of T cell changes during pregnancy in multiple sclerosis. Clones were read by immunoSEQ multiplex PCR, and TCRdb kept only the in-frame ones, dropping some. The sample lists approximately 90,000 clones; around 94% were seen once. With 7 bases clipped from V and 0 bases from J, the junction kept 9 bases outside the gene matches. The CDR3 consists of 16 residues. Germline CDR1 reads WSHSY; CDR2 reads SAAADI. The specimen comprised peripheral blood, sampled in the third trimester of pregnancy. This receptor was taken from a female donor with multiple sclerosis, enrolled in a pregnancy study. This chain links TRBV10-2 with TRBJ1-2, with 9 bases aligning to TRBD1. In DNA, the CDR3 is TGCGCCAGCACCGTCCCGGGACAGGGATCTAACTATGGCTACACCTTC. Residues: CASTVPGQGSNYGYTF.